This T cell receptor (beta chain) was recovered during a study of cytomegalovirus exposure and HLA in healthy donors. The study's findings and limits: A prior analysis recorded that most TCR beta V segments were productive about 90% or about 30% of the time. Presence/absence results assume similar sequencing depth per donor, which may not hold. One variant, a missense change in DCLRE1C, was linked in a later analysis to TCR beta V- and J-gene trimming. An analysis that came later showed most CMV-associated TCR beta chains appearing HLA-restricted.

Details on this clone: Its antigen remains unknown.

PCR primers comprised 60 Vbeta and 13 Jbeta primers. The data were produced by immunoSEQ multiplex PCR, yet TCRdb's version contains in-frame clones alone and is incomplete. This sample's table reports about 110,000 clones. The sample comprised PBMCs. This sequence originates from a man aged 45-65 years in good health and CMV-seronegative.

This CDR3 reads CASSPSRVAGSHTDTQYF. In nucleotides, the CDR3 is TGTGCCAGCAGCCCTTCTCGGGTAGCGGGAAGTCATACAGATACGCAGTATTTT. This chain connects TRBV14 to TRBJ2-3, with 8 bases aligning to TRBD2. This CDR3 contains 18 residues. Per the germline V gene, CDR1 is SGHDN and CDR2 is FVKESK. Unmatched junction bases numbered 15, after V lost 4 bases and J lost 3 bases.